The 24 T cell receptor beta chains below were found in one sample sequenced in a study of T cell clonality in common variable immunodeficiency. Clones were read by immunoSEQ multiplex PCR, and TCRdb kept only the in-frame ones, dropping some. The sample includes some 19,000 clones, none of them occurring once. General observations from the study: Common variable immunodeficiency TCR beta sequences reportedly had fewer deletions and N-nucleotide insertions.

No antigen is known for these receptors. Sequencing was performed on peripheral blood mononuclear cells. These receptors were obtained from a human donor with common variable immunodeficiency.

This clone was recorded many times. The read comes to an end 3 residues before the CDR3 does, leaving the germline J gene to fill in the end. This chain joins TRBV5-1 and TRBJ1-1, with TRBD1 matching over 7 bases. The CDR3 loop spans 17 amino acids. Germline CDR1 SGHRS, CDR2 YFSETQ. J lost 2 bases, V lost 2 bases, and 12 bases had no gene match. The sequenced CDR3 bases are TGCGCCAGCAGCTTCTTAACCCAGAGACAGGGCAACACTGAA. As protein: CASSFLTQRQGNTE. The CDR3, in full, reads CASSFLTQRQGNTEAFF.

This clone was recorded many times. The CDR3 end lies 3 residues beyond the end of the read and is filled in from the germline J gene. The chain links TRBV7-2 to TRBJ2-7, with 8 bases lining up with TRBD2. The V gene's germline CDR1 is SGHTA and CDR2 FQGNSA. The CDR3 is made up of 15 amino acids. The trim removed 2 bases at V and 5 bases at J, leaving 8 bases unmatched. The sequenced part of the CDR3 DNA is TGTGCCAGCAGCTTATCAGCGGGAGAGTATGACGAG. This sequence encodes CASSLSAGEYDE. The full CDR3 protein reads CASSLSAGEYDEQYF.

This clone ranks as hyperexpanded. The read ends 3 residues before the CDR3 terminus; that terminus is restored from the germline J gene. Different DNA sequences within this sample yield the same CDR3. This sequence joins TRBV19 and TRBJ1-2; possibly TRBD1 for D (6 bases). Trimming stripped 6 bases from V and 3 bases from J, with 20 bases between. This CDR3 is 16 amino acids long. CDR1 LNHDA and CDR2 SQIVND come from the germline V gene (reference sequence). CDR3 DNA, as far as it was read: TGTGCCAGTAGAACCACTGAAGGACAGCCCTACTATGGC. Protein product: CASRTTEGQPYYG. The entire CDR3 sequence reads CASRTTEGQPYYGYTF. Full variable domain (remainder filled in from reference TRBV19 and TRBJ1-2): DGGITQSPKYLFRKEGQNVTLSCEQNLNHDAMYWYRQDPGQGLRLIYYSQIVNDFQKGDIAEGYSVSREKKESFPLTVTSAQKNPTAFYLCASRTTEGQPYYGYTFGSGTRLTVV.

This clone came up a few times. The read ends 3 residues early relative to the CDR3; the germline J gene fills the gap. This chain uses TRBV19 with TRBJ1-2; 11 bases fit TRBD1. The CDR3 runs to 14 residues. The V and J ends lost 8 bases and 4 bases, in that order; junction bases with no gene match: 6. The germline V gene encodes CDR1 LNHDA and CDR2 SQIVND (reference sequence). The CDR3 DNA, read in part, is TGTGCCAGTCGGGACAGGGGGATTCTCTATGGC. Translating gives CASRDRGILYG. The entire CDR3 sequence reads CASRDRGILYGYTF.

This clone was recorded a few times. The sequence runs out 3 residues before the end of the CDR3; the remainder is reconstructed from the germline J gene. This rearrangement joins TRBV7-9 to TRBJ2-7; the D gene could be TRBD1 or TRBD2 (5 bases each). V was trimmed by 3 bases and J by 5 bases, leaving 11 bases between them. The CDR3 sequence is 13 residues long. Germline CDR1 SEHNR, CDR2 FQNEAQ (reference sequence). CDR3: CASSLGRGNEQYF. The CDR3 bases that were read are TGTGCCAGCAGCTTGGGGCGAGGGAACGAG.

In this sample, this clone turned up many times. The read ends 3 residues shy of where the CDR3 ends; the end is completed using the germline J gene. This chain joins TRBV7-6 and TRBJ2-3; 7 bases align to TRBD2. Looked up from germline, CDR1 is SGHVS and CDR2 is FNYEAQ. This CDR3 is 14 amino acids long. Trimming cost V 6 bases and J 5 bases; bases outside gene matches: 8. Incomplete CDR3 DNA: TGTGCCAGCAGAAGCGGGACCGGCGGAGATACG. It translates to CASRSGTGGDT. The whole CDR3 is CASRSGTGGDTQYF.

This clone was counted only a few times. The read gets to within 3 residues of the CDR3 end, and the germline J gene fills in the rest. The V and J genes are TRBV7-6 and TRBJ2-1; TRBD1 might be the D (6 bases). Germline CDR1 reads SGHVS; CDR2 reads FNYEAQ. The CDR3 runs 14 residues. Trimming stripped 5 bases from V and 5 bases from J, with 13 bases between. The CDR3 loop is CASSQPTGNNEQFF. The CDR3 DNA, read in part, is TGTGCCAGCAGCCAACCGACAGGTAACAATGAG.

Regarding this clone: The CDR3 end lies 3 residues beyond the end of the read and is filled in from the germline J gene. The chain links TRBV30 to TRBJ1-6; D ambiguous. Germline V gene lookup returns CDR1 GTSNPN and CDR2 SVGIG (reference sequence). V lost 5 bases and J 7 bases, leaving 18 bases between the germline ends. The CDR3 extends over 15 amino acids. Partial CDR3 DNA: TGTGCCTGGGCCTCCGGACGTCGCGGGAATTCACCC. Translated, it gives CAWASGRRGNSP. The CDR3, in full, reads CAWASGRRGNSPLHF.

This clone was seen repeatedly, ten times or more. Read sequence stops 3 residues before the CDR3 end, and the germline J gene provides the missing end. V and J are TRBV5-6 and TRBJ2-3, with D possibly TRBD1 on 5 matching bases. The V gene lost 4 bases and the J gene lost 3 bases, with 9 bases spanning the gap. This CDR3 has 13 residues. CDR1 and CDR2 from the germline V gene are SGHDT and YYEEEE. The CDR3 protein is CASSIKGTDTQYF. The CDR3 bases that were read are TGTGCCAGCAGCATAAAGGGGACAGATACG.

Only a few counts were recorded for this clone. The CDR3 end is not reached by the read, which stops 3 residues before it; the germline J gene fills it in. The V gene is TRBV19, the J gene TRBJ1-5; 7 positions match TRBD1. Looked up from germline, CDR1 is LNHDA and CDR2 is SQIVND (reference sequence). CDR3 size: 14 residues. V lost 7 bases to trimming and J lost 1 base; unmatched junction nucleotides: 4. The part of the CDR3 DNA that was read is TGTGCCAGTAAAGACAGGGCGAGCAATCAGCCC. Encoded protein: CASKDRASNQP. In full, the CDR3 reads CASKDRASNQPQHF.

For this clone: The sequence runs out 3 residues before the end of the CDR3; the remainder is reconstructed from the germline J gene. J is TRBJ2-3 and V is TRBV7-6; D uncertain. The V gene lost 5 bases and the J gene lost 0 bases, with 12 bases spanning the gap. From germline, CDR1 is SGHVS and CDR2 FNYEAQ. The CDR3 loop spans 15 amino acids. The CDR3 is CASSLVQVSTDTQYF. The sequenced CDR3 bases are TGTGCCAGCAGCCTAGTCCAGGTTAGCACAGATACG.

This clone has a handful of counts. The read halts 3 residues ahead of the CDR3 end, with the missing end drawn from the germline J gene. The rearrangement links TRBV2 to TRBJ2-5, with TRBD2 identical over 12 bases. With 7 bases clipped from V and 4 bases from J, the junction kept 10 bases outside the gene matches. The CDR3 runs 16 residues. The germline V gene has CDR1 SNHLY and CDR2 FYNNEI. The covered CDR3 bases are TGTGCCAGCAAATGGCTAGCGGGAGGGTTGGGAGAGACC. Protein: CASKWLAGGLGET. The entire CDR3 protein is CASKWLAGGLGETQYF.

On this clone itself: Sequencing ends 3 residues short of the CDR3 end; the germline J gene provides the rest. The J gene is TRBJ2-5, the V gene TRBV19; 9 nucleotides align to TRBD1. The CDR3 covers 14 residues. Germline CDR1 and CDR2: LNHDA and SQIVND (reference sequence). Unmatched junction bases numbered 2, after V lost 3 bases and J lost 3 bases. Here the CDR3 reads CASSIGQGKETQYF. The part of the CDR3 DNA that was read is TGTGCCAGTAGTATTGGACAGGGGAAAGAGACC.

The sequenced CDR3 bases are TGCGCCAGCAGCCCACTCGACAGACACTACGAG. Amino acids: CASSPLDRHYE. The full CDR3 protein is CASSPLDRHYEQYF. The chain uses TRBV5-1 and TRBJ2-7; D may be TRBD1 (5 bases). The read ends 3 residues before the CDR3 terminus; that terminus is restored from the germline J gene. V was shortened by 4 bases and J by 3 bases, with 14 bases between the two germline ends. The CDR3 has 14 amino acids. Germline assignment: CDR1 SGHRS and CDR2 YFSETQ.

This clone occurred a few times. The sequenced CDR3 bases are TGTGCCAGCAGCTGGGACAGGTACGAG. This sequence encodes CASSWDRYE. The CDR3, in full, reads CASSWDRYEQYF. The chain uses TRBV7-2 and TRBJ2-7; 8 nucleotides match TRBD1. From the germline J gene comes the end of the CDR3, since the read stops 3 residues before it. This CDR3 has 12 amino acids. After removal of 4 bases from V and 4 bases from J, the junction contained 0 bases not matched to a gene. From germline, CDR1 is SGHTA and CDR2 FQGNSA.

About this clone itself: The CDR3 end falls 3 residues outside the read, so it is completed with the germline J gene. This rearrangement joins TRBV5-1 to TRBJ2-7, with TRBD1 as a possible D gene (6 bases). The germline V and J ends were trimmed by 6 bases and 0 bases, with 16 bases remaining between them. The CDR3 sequence is 15 residues long. CDR1 is SGHRS, CDR2 YFSETQ, per germline. CDR3 in amino acids: CASTPAGANSYEQYF. CDR3 DNA (partial): TGCGCCAGCACTCCTGCAGGGGCTAACTCCTACGAG. The full variable domain, with the rest looked up from reference TRBV5-1 and TRBJ2-7, is KAGVTQTPRYLIKTRGQQVTLSCSPISGHRSVSWYQQTPGQGLQFLFEYFSETQRNKGNFPGRFSGRQFSNSRSEMNVSTLELGDSALYLCASTPAGANSYEQYFGPGTRLTVT.

CDR3 region: CASSPVGEMHQPQHF. The part of the CDR3 DNA that was read is TGTGCCAGCAGCCCAGTAGGGGAGATGCATCAGCCC. The chain is built from TRBV6-2 or TRBV6-3 and TRBJ1-5; a weak D match, TRBD1 (5 bases). Read data end 3 residues before the CDR3 end; the end is taken from the germline J gene. Germline-derived CDR1 and CDR2 are MNHEY and SVGEGT. The length of the CDR3 is 15 residues. V gave up 6 bases and J gave up 5 bases, with 17 bases separating them.

This clone showed up just a few times. The read ends 3 residues before the CDR3 terminus; that terminus is restored from the germline J gene. The genes are TRBV18 and TRBJ1-5, with D tentatively TRBD1 (6 bases). Trimming shortened V by 2 bases and J by 0 bases, and 11 bases separated the two germline ends. From germline, CDR1 is KGHSH and CDR2 LQKENI. The CDR3 runs 16 residues. The CDR3: CASSPSTGNSNQPQHF. Incomplete CDR3 DNA: TGTGCCAGCTCACCATCGACAGGAAATAGCAATCAGCCC.

With regard to this clone: The read finishes 3 residues shy of the CDR3 end, and the germline J gene is used to complete it. The V gene is TRBV18, the J gene TRBJ2-5; possible D gene TRBD2, 5 bases. Trimming removed 3 bases at V and 2 bases at J, with 13 bases between. The CDR3 has 15 amino acids. Germline V CDR1 and CDR2: KGHSH, LQKENI. The CDR3 protein is CASSPPGVRQETQYF. CDR3 DNA (partial): TGTGCCAGCTCACCCCCCGGGGTAAGACAAGAGACC.

This clone appeared many times. Read data end 3 residues before the CDR3 end; the end is taken from the germline J gene. This chain uses TRBV4-1 with TRBJ2-1; 7 nucleotides align to TRBD2. The CDR3 has 13 residues. The germline CDR1 and CDR2 sequences are MGHRA and YSYEKL. Trimming cost V 1 base and J 7 bases; bases outside gene matches: 1. This CDR3 reads CASSQVGGNEQFF. CDR3 DNA, as far as it was read: TGCGCCAGCAGCCAAGTGGGGGGGAATGAG.

As for this clone: The read stops 3 residues short of the end of the CDR3; the missing end is completed from the germline J gene. V usage is TRBV2 and J usage is TRBJ1-1; D gene ambiguous. The germline V gene encodes CDR1 SNHLY and CDR2 FYNNEI. The CDR3 consists of 12 residues. The part of the CDR3 DNA that was read is TGTGCCAGCAGTGAAACTACGGTCGAA. As protein: CASSETTVE. The full-length CDR3 reads as CASSETTVEAFF.

Turning to this clone: The CDR3 end lies 3 residues beyond the end of the read and is filled in from the germline J gene. The genes are TRBV7-3 and TRBJ2-5; the match to TRBD1 covers 7 bases. CDR3 length: 15 residues. Per the germline V gene, CDR1 is SGHTA and CDR2 is FQGTGA. The V segment lost 2 bases and the J segment 5 bases; nucleotides outside the gene matches: 8. CDR3 protein: CASSLEGAFGETQYF. CDR3 bases read: TGTGCCAGCAGCTTAGAGGGGGCGTTCGGGGAGACC.

This clone was seen a few times. With the read ending 3 residues before the CDR3 end, the germline J gene is used to fill in that end. V usage is TRBV2 and J usage is TRBJ2-7, with no clear D. The V and J ends lost 2 bases and 3 bases respectively, with 14 bases between them. The CDR3 loop spans 15 amino acids. The germline V gene encodes CDR1 SNHLY and CDR2 FYNNEI. The CDR3 bases that were read are TGTGCCAGCAGTGAATTGGGCGACGGAATCTACGAG. Translating gives CASSELGDGIYE. The complete CDR3 sequence is CASSELGDGIYEQYF.

This clone was recorded a few times. From the germline J gene comes the end of the CDR3, since the read stops 3 residues before it. The chain combines TRBV7-3 with TRBJ2-3; TRBD1 might be the D (6 bases). The CDR3 covers 15 residues. V lost 3 bases and J lost 2, with 12 bases in between. Germline loops: CDR1 SGHTA, CDR2 FQGTGA. This CDR3 reads CASSLSRGNTDTQYF. The CDR3 bases that were read are TGTGCCAGCAGCTTGAGCAGGGGAAACACAGATACG.